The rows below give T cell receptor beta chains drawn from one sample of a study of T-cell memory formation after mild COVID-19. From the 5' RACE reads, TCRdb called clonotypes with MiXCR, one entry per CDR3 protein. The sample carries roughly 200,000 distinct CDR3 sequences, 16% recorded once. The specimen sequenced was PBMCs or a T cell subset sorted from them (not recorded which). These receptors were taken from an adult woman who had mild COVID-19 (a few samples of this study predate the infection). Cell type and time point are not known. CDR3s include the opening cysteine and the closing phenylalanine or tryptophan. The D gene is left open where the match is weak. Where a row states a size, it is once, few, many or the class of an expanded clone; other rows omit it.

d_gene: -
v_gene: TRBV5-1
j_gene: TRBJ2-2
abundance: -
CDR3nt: TGCGCCAGCAGCTTGGGCTGGGCCGGCGGGGAGCTGTTTTTT
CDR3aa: CASSLGWAGGELFF

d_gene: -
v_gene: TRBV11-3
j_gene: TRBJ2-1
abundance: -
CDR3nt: TGTGCCAGCAGCTTAGGCACAGATGACGATGAGCAGTTCTTC
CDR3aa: CASSLGTDDDEQFF

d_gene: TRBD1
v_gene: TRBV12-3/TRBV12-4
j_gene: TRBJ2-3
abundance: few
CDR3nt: TGTGCCAGCAGGGGACAGGGTGGGTCAGATACGCAGTATTTT
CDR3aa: CASRGQGGSDTQYF

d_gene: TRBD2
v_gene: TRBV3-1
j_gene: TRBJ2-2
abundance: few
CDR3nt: TGTGCCAGCAGCCCCCTTCTAGCACTAGCGGGAGTCACCGGGGAGCTGTTTTTT
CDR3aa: CASSPLLALAGVTGELFF

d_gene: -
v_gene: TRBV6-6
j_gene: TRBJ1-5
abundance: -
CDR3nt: TGTGCCAGCAGTATAGACAGCGGCGCCGTAGGGCCCCAGCATTTT
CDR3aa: CASSIDSGAVGPQHF

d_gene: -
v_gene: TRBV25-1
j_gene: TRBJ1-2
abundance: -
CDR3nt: TGTGCCAGCAGTGCGACAGACCGATATGGCTACACCTTC
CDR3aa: CASSATDRYGYTF

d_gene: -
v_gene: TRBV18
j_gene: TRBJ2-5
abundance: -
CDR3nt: TGTGCCAGCTCACCAGGCCGTAAAGAGACCCAGTACTTC
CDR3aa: CASSPGRKETQYF

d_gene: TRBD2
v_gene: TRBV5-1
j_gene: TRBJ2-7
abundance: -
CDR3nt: TGCGCCAGCAGCCCGGGAGGGGGAACGTCCTACGAGCAGTACTTC
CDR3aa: CASSPGGGTSYEQYF

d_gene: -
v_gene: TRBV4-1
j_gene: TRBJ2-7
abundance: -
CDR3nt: TGCGCCAGCAGCCAAGCCTCAGGACAGCTAAGGACCTACGAGCAGTACTTC
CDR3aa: CASSQASGQLRTYEQYF

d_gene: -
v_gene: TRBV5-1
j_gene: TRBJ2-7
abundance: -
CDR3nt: TGCGCCAGCAGCTGGGGTAACGAGCAGTACTTC
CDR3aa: CASSWGNEQYF

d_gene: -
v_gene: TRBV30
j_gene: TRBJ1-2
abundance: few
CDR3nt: TGTGCCTGGAGTCGGGGGAACTATGGCTACACCTTC
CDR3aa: CAWSRGNYGYTF

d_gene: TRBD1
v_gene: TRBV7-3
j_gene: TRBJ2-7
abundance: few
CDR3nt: TGTGCCAGCAGCTTAGGTGGGACAGGGGGCCACGAGCAGTACTTC
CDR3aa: CASSLGGTGGHEQYF

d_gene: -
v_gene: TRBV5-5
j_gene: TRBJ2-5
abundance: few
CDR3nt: TGTGCCAGCAGCTTGTCTTCCGAGGCGGAGACCCAGTACTTC
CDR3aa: CASSLSSEAETQYF

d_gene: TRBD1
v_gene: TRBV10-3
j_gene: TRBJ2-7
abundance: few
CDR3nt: TGTGCCATCAGCACAGGGGACGAGCAGTACTTC
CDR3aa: CAISTGDEQYF

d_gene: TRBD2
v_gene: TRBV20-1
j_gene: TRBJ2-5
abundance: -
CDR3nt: TGCAGTGCTAGAGGGACTAGATGGGGCCAAGAGACCCAGTACTTC
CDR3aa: CSARGTRWGQETQYF

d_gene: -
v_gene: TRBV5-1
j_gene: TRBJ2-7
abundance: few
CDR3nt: TGCGCCAGCAGCTCGGGGCAGAGCTCCTACGAGCAGTACTTC
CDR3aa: CASSSGQSSYEQYF

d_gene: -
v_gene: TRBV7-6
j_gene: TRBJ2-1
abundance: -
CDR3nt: TGTGCCAGCAGCTTACAGGGAGATTGGGATTACAATGAGCAGTTCTTC
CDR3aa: CASSLQGDWDYNEQFF

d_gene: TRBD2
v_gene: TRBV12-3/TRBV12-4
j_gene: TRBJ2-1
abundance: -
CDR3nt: TGTGCCAGCAGTTTACGCCCTAGCGGGGGGGCTGGTGAGCAGTTCTTC
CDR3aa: CASSLRPSGGAGEQFF

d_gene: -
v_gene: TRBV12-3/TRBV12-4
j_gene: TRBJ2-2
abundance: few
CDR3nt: TGTGCCAGCAGTTTCAGGCAGGGTAATGTCGGGGAGCTGTTTTTT
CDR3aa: CASSFRQGNVGELFF

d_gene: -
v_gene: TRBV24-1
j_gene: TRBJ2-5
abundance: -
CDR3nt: TGTGCCACCAGTGATTTGATTTCGGGGGAGACCCAGTACTTC
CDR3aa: CATSDLISGETQYF

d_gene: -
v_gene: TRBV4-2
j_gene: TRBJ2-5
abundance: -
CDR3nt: TGTGCCAGCAGCCAAGGAAGTCGCAGGGGAGAGACCCAGTACTTC
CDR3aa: CASSQGSRRGETQYF

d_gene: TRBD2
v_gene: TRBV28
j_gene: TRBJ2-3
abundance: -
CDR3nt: TGTGCCAGCACCATCCCTAGCGGGGGCACAGATACGCAGTATTTT
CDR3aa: CASTIPSGGTDTQYF

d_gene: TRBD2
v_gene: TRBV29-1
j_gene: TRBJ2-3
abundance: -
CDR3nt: TGCAGCGTGGTAACTAGCGGGGCCAGCACAGATACGCAGTATTTT
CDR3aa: CSVVTSGASTDTQYF

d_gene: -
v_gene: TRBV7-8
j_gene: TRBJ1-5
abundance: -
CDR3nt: TGTGCCAGCAGCTTAGCAGGGGGTCCTAATCAGCCCCAGCATTTT
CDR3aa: CASSLAGGPNQPQHF

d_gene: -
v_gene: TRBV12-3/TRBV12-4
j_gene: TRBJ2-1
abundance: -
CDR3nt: TGTGCCAGCGGGTCCTCCAGCTACAATGAGCAGTTCTTC
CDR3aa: CASGSSSYNEQFF

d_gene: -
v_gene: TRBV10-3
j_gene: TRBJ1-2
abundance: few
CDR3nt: TGTGCCATCAGTGATCCACGGGAAAGGTTCTATGGCTACACCTTC
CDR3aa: CAISDPRERFYGYTF

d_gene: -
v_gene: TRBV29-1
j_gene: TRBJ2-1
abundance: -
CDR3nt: TGCAGCGTTTTGGGACAGCCGGGAGGGTTCTTC
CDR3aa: CSVLGQPGGFF

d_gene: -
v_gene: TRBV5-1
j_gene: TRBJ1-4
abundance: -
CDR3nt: TGCGCCAGCAGCTTGGCTAGGGGTGGGTCAACTAATGAAAAACTGTTTTTT
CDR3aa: CASSLARGGSTNEKLFF

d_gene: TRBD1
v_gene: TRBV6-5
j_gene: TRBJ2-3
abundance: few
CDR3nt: TGTGCCAGCAGTGGCGGACAGGGGACGCAGTATTTT
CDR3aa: CASSGGQGTQYF

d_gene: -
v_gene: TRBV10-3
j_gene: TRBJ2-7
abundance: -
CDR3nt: TGTGCCATCAGTGAGGGAAATACCTACGAGCAGTACTTC
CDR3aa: CAISEGNTYEQYF

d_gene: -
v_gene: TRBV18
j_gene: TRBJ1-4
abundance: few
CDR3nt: TGTGCCAGCTCACCAACCGGCCATGAAGAAAAACTGTTTTTT
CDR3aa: CASSPTGHEEKLFF

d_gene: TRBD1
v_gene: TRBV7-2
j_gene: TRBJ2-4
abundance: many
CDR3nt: TGTGCCAGCAGCGTAAGGACAGGCAGAGCCAAAAACATTCAGTACTTC
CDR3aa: CASSVRTGRAKNIQYF

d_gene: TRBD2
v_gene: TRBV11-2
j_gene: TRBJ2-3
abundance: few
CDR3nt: TGTGCCAGCAGCTCTAGGACTAGCGGGAGAGTGAGCGCTACGCAGTATTTT
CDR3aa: CASSSRTSGRVSATQYF

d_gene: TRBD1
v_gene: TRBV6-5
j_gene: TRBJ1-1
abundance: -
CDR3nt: TGTGCCAGCAGTTACTCGGCCGGGAGGACAGGGTCCACTGAAGCTTTCTTT
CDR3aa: CASSYSAGRTGSTEAFF

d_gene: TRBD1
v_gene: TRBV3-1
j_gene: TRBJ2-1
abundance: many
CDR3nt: TGTGCCAGCAGCCTGAGGGGGCTCTCCTACAATGAGCAGTTCTTC
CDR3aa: CASSLRGLSYNEQFF

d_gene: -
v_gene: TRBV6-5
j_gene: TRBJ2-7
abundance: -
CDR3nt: TGTGCCAGCAGCCACCAACCCACTGCCTACGAGCAGTACTTC
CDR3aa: CASSHQPTAYEQYF

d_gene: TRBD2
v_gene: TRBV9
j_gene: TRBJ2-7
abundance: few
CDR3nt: TGTGCCAGCAGCGTAGGACCAGCGGGATCCACCTACGAGCAGTACTTC
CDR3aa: CASSVGPAGSTYEQYF

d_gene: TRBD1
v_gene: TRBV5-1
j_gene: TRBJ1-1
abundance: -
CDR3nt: TGCGCCATCAACGAAAGGACAGGGGGCTGGGTGATGGACACTGAAGCTTTCTTT
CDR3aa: CAINERTGGWVMDTEAFF

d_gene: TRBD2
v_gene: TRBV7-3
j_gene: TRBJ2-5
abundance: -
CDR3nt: TGTGCCAGCAGCTTACAGGGGGGACTAGCGGGAGAGACCCAGTACTTC
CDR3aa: CASSLQGGLAGETQYF

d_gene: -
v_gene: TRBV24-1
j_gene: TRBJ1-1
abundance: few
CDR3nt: TGTGCCACCAGTGATTTATGGCAGGGGTGGAATGGTGAAGCTTTCTTT
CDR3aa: CATSDLWQGWNGEAFF

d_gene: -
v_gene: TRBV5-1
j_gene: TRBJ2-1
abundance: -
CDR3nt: TGCGCCAGCAACCTGGGGGGTATCGACAATGAGCAGTTCTTC
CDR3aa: CASNLGGIDNEQFF

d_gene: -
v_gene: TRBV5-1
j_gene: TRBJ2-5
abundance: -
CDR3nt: TGCGCCAGCAGCGACCCTAGGGGGGACCAAGAGACCCAGTACTTC
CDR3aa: CASSDPRGDQETQYF

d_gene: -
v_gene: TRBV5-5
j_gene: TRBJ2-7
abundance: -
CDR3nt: TGTGCCAGCAGTGCCACCGGGACCAGAGGCGAGCAGTACTTC
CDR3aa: CASSATGTRGEQYF

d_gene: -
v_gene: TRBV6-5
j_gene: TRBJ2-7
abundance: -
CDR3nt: TGTGCCAGCAGTCCATGGAGGGGCGCCGAGCAGTACTTC
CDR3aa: CASSPWRGAEQYF

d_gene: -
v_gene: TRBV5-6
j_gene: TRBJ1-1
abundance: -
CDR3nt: TGTGCCAGCAGTCTCGGGACCGCGGCTTTCTTT
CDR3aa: CASSLGTAAFF

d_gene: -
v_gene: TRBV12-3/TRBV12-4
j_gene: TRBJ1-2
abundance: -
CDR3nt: TGTGCCAGCAGTCGTTTTGACAGCATGAGAAACTATGGCTACACCTTC
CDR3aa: CASSRFDSMRNYGYTF

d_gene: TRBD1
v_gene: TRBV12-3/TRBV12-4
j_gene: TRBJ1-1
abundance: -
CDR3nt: TGTGCCAGCAGCTCAGGGGGCGGGGGGACTGAAGCTTTCTTT
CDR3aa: CASSSGGGGTEAFF

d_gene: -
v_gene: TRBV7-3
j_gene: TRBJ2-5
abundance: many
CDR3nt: TGTGCCAGCAGCTTATCCGGCCCGACGGACCAAGAGACCCAGTACTTC
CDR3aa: CASSLSGPTDQETQYF

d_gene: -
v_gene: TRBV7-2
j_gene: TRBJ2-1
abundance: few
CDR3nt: TGTGCCAGCAGCCAGATTAAGATGAGCTCCTACAATGAGCAGTTCTTC
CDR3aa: CASSQIKMSSYNEQFF

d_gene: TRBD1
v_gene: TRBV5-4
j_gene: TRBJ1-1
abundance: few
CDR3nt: TGTGCCAGCAGCTTGGCCCGGACAGGCACTGAAGCTTTCTTT
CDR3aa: CASSLARTGTEAFF

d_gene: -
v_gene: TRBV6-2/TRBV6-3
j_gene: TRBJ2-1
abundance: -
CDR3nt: TGTGCCAGCAGCCCGCCGCAGGGTCTGGGTGAGCAGTTCTTC
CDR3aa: CASSPPQGLGEQFF

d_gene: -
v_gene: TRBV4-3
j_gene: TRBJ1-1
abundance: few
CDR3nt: TGCGCCAGCAGCCAAGTTTTGTGGGGGAACACTGAAGCTTTCTTT
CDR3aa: CASSQVLWGNTEAFF

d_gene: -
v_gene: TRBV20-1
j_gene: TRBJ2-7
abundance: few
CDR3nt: TGCAGTGCTAGAGTGGGGAACTCCTACGAGCAGTACTTC
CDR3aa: CSARVGNSYEQYF

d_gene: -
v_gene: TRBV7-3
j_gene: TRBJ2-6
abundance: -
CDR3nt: TGTGCCAGCAGCTTAGTCGGGACTGGGGCCAACGTCCTGACTTTC
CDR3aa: CASSLVGTGANVLTF

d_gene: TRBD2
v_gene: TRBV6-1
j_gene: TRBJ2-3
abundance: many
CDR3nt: TGTGCCAGCAGTTCTAGCGGGGGCACAGATACGCAGTATTTT
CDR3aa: CASSSSGGTDTQYF

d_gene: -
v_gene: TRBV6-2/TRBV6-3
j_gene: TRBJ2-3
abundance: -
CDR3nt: TGTGCCAGCAGGCCCCAGGGGAAGCGTAGAACAGATACGCAGTATTTT
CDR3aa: CASRPQGKRRTDTQYF

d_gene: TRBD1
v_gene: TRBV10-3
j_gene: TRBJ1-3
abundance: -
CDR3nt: TGTGCCATCTCTCGAAACCGGGACAGCTCTGGAAACACCATATATTTT
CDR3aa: CAISRNRDSSGNTIYF